This T cell receptor beta chain was identified in a study of blood T cell repertoires in COVID-19 (TCRdb year 2020). For the wider study: Samples covering the acute and convalescent phases of COVID-19 were provided by collaborators in the United States, Italy and Spain. The material from the prospective study consisted of cDNA or gDNA derived from T cells, B-cell-depleted T cells, or PBMCs. Subjects who had been exposed to COVID-19, were actively infected with it, or had recovered from it provided the deeply sampled blood TCRbeta repertoires that made up the dataset. A freely available public database, intended as a resource for researchers studying the immune response to SARS-CoV-2, is where the repertoires were released. The samples were drawn from the first 160 participants of the ongoing ImmuneRACE study and from more than 1,000 subjects provided by 6 global collaborators. Sample metadata almost always included a de-identified subject ID, COVID-19 status, age in years and sex. HLA class I and class II types, where available, came from metadata supplied by the sample provider rather than from assay-based typing. Beyond this particular receptor, the publication reports: The amount of clinical and demographic metadata varied by source and participant and was provided uncurated.

In regard to this clone: The antigen it recognizes is unknown. No qualities accompany the bases; no much larger clone lies one base away.

TCRbeta CDR3 regions were amplified from genomic DNA by means of the immunoSEQ Assay, a bias-controlled multiplex PCR. The authors' pipeline ran thus. Within the assay, amplification of reference gene primers was used to estimate how many nucleated cells each sample contained. To quantify the absolute abundance of each unique TCRbeta CDR3 rearrangement, sequence reads were collapsed and filtered. Productive Simpson clonality was computed per sample as the square root of Simpson's diversity index over productive rearrangements. Drawn from immuneACCESS, this table holds only the in-frame rearrangements with V and J called that TCRdb kept. Clones are partly lost; checked studies trace under half to an unresolved V gene and leave the rest unexplained. V, J and clone size are those of that table, while D and trimming were read from the DNA. The sample table shows tens of thousands of clones, and around 80% are seen once. The ten largest account for 25% of the sample.

Whole blood was collected in K2EDTA tubes by collaborating institutions according to the institutions' own protocols. For TCRbeta analysis, collaborators shipped samples as frozen whole blood, isolated PBMCs, or DNA extracted from either of those sample types. V has 1 base trimmed and J has 1 base trimmed; junction bases matching no gene number 1. Per the germline V gene, LGHNA is the CDR1 and YNFKEQ is the CDR2. The CDR3 holds 15 amino acids from the cysteine to the phenylalanine. The only DNA kept is the CDR3, 45 bases in frame from the first base. Sequencing was done on a sample of peripheral blood. The rearrangement combines TRBV4-2 with TRBJ1-1; TRBD1 agrees with 9 junctional bases. The TCR sequence derives from a man aged 55 to 69 with acute or convalescent COVID-19. The DNA reads as follows: TGTGCCAGCAGCCAAGTGGGACAGGGGAACACTGAAGCTTTCTTT. Translated, this gives CASSQVGQGNTEAFF.